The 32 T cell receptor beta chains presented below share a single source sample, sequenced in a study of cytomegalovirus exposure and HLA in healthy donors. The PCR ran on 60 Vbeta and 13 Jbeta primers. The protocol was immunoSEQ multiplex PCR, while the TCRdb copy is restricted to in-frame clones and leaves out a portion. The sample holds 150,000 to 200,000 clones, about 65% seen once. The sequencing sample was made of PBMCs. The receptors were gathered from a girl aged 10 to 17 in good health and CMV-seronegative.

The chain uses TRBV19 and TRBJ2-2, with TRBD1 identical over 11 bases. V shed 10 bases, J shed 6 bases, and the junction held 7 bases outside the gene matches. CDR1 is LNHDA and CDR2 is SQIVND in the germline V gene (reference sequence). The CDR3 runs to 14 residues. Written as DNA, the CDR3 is TGTGCCACTTCCCTGGGACAGGGGGCCGGGGAGCTGTTTTTT. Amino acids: CATSLGQGAGELFF.

The CDR3 protein is CASSLEGQGNTEAFF. The CDR3 DNA reads TGCGCCAGCAGCTTGGAGGGACAGGGAAACACTGAAGCTTTCTTT. The chain is built from TRBV5-1 and TRBJ1-1, with TRBD1 matching over 9 bases. The V gene end was trimmed by 0 bases and the J gene end by 2 bases; junction bases not matched to a gene: 2. The CDR3 sequence is 15 residues long. Germline CDR1 SGHRS, CDR2 YFSETQ.

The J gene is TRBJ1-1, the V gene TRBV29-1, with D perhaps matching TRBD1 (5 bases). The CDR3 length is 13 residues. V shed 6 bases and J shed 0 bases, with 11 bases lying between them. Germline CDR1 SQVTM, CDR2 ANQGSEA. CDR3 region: CSVNEDMNTEAFF. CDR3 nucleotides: TGCAGCGTAAATGAGGACATGAACACTGAAGCTTTCTTT.

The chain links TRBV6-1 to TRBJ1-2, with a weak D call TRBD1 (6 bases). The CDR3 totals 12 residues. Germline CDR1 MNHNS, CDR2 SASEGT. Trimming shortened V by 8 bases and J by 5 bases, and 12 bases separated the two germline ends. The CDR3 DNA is TGTGCCAGCGGGACACACCTTTATGGCTACACCTTC. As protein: CASGTHLYGYTF.

The CDR3 DNA sequence: TGTGCCAGCAGTGAACAAATACGGGCTAGCCGGGAGACCCAGTACTTC. This translates into CASSEQIRASRETQYF. The chain joins TRBV6-1 to TRBJ2-5; the D gene is possibly TRBD2 (5 bases). CDR1 and CDR2 (germline): MNHNS, SASEGT. V lost 2 bases and J lost 5, with 18 bases in between. This CDR3 spans 16 amino acids.

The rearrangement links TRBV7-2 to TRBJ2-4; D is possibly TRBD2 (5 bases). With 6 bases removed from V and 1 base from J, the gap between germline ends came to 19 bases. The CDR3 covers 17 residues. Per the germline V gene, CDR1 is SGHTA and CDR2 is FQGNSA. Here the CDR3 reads CASRMVRPGVAKNIQYF. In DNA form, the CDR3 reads TGTGCCAGCAGGATGGTGCGACCCGGGGTCGCCAAAAACATTCAGTACTTC.

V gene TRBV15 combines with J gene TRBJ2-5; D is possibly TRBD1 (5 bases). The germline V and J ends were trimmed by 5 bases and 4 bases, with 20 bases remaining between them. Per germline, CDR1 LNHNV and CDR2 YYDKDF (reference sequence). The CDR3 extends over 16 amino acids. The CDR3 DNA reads TGTGCCACCAGCGCCTTTGGGGCAGGCCTAGGAGAGACCCAGTACTTC. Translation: CATSAFGAGLGETQYF.

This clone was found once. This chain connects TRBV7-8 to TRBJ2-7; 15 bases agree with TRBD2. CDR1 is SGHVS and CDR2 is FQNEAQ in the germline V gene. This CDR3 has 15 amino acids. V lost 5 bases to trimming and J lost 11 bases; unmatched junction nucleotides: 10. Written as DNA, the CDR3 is TGTGCCAGCAGCCCGGGACTAGCGGGGGGAAAAGGGGAGTACTTC. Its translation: CASSPGLAGGKGEYF. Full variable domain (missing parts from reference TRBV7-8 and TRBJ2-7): GAGVSQSPRYKVAKRGQDVALRCDPISGHVSLFWYQQALGQGPEFLTYFQNEAQLDKSGLPSDRFFAERPEGSVSTLKIQRTQQEDSAVYLCASSPGLAGGKGEYFGPGTRLTVT.

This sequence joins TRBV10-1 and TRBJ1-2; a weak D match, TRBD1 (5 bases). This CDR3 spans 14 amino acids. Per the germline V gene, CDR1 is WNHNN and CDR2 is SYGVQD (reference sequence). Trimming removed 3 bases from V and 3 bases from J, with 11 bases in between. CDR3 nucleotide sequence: TGCGCCAGCAGTGATTCAGGGATGGACTATGGCTACACCTTC. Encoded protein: CASSDSGMDYGYTF.

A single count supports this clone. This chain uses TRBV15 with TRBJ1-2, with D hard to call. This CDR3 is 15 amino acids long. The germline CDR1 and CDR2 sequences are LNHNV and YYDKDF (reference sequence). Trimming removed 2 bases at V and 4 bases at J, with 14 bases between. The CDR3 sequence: CATSRHSSFGYGYTF. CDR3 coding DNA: TGTGCCACCAGCAGACACAGCTCCTTTGGCTATGGCTACACCTTC.

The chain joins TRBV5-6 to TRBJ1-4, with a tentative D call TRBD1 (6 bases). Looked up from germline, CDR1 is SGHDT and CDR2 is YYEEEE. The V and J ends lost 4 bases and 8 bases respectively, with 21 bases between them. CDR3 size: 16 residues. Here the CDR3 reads CASSRIGGGGGEKLFF. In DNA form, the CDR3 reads TGTGCCAGCAGCCGTATAGGAGGGGGGGGAGGCGAAAAACTGTTTTTT.

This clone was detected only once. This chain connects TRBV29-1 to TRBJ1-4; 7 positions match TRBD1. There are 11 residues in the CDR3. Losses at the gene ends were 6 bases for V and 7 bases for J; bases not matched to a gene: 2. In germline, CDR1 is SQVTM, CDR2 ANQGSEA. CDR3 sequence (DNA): TGCAGCGTAGGGGGCGGTGAAAAACTGTTTTTT. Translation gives CSVGGGEKLFF.

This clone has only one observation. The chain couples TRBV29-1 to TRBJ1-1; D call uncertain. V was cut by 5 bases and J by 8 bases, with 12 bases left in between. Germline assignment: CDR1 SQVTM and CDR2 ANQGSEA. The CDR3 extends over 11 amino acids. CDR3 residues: CSVPLREEAFF. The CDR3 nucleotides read TGCAGCGTTCCGTTACGGGAGGAAGCTTTCTTT.

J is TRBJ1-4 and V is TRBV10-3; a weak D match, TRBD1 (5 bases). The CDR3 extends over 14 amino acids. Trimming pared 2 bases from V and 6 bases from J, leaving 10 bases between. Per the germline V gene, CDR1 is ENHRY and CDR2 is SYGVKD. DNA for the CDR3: TGTGCCATCAGTGAGGGACACCCATATGAAAAACTGTTTTTT. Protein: CAISEGHPYEKLFF.

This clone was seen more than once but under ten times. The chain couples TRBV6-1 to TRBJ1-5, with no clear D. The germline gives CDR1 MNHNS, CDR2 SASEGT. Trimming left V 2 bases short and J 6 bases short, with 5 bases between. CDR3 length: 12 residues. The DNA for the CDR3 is TGTGCCAGCAGTGAATTGAGTCAGCCCCAGCATTTT. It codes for CASSELSQPQHF.

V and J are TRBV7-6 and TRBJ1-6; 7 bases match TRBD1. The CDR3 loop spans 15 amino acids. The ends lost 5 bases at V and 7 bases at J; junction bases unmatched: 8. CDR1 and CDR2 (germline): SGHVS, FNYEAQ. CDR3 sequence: CASSPSGTVNSPLHF. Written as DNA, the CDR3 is TGTGCCAGCAGCCCCTCTGGGACAGTCAATTCACCCCTCCACTTT.

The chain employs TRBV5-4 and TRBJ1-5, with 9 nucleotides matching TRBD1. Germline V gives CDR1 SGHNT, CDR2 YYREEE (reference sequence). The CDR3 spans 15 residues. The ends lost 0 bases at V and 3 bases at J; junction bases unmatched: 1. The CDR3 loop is CASSLGTGDNQPQHF. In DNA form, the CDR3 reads TGTGCCAGCAGCTTGGGGACAGGGGACAATCAGCCCCAGCATTTT. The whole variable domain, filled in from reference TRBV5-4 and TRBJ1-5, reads ETGVTQSPTHLIKTRGQQVTLRCSSQSGHNTVSWYQQALGQGPQFIFQYYREEENGRGNFPPRFSGLQFPNYSSELNVNALELDDSALYLCASSLGTGDNQPQHFGDGTRLSIL.

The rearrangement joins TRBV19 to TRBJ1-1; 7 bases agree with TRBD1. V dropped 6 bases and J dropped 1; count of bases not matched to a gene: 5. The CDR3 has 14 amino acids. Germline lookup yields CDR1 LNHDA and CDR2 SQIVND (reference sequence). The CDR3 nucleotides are TGTGCCAGTAGCCAGGACAGGCGGAACACTGAAGCTTTCTTT. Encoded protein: CASSQDRRNTEAFF.

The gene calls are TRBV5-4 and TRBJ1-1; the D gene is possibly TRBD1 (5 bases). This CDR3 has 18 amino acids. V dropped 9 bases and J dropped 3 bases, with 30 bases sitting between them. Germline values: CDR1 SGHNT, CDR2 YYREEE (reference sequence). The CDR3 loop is CAMGPGESREGFDTEAFF. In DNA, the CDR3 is TGTGCCATGGGGCCCGGGGAATCGCGGGAGGGGTTTGACACTGAAGCTTTCTTT.

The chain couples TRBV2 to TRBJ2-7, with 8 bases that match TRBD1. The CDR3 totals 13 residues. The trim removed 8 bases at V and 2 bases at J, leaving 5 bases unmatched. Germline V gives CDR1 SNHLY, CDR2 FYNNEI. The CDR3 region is CASSGTGTYEQYF. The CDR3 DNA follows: TGTGCCAGCTCCGGGACAGGAACCTACGAGCAGTACTTC.

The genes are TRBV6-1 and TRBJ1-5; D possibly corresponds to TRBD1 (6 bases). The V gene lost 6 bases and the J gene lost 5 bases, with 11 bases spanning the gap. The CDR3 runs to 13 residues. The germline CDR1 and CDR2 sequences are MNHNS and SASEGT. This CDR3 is CASSAGVDQPQHF. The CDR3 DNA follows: TGTGCCAGCAGCGCAGGGGTCGATCAGCCCCAGCATTTT.

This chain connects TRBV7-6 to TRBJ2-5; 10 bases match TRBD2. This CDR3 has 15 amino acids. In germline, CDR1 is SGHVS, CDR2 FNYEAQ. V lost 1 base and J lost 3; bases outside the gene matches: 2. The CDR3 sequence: CASSLGLAGEETQYF. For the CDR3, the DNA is TGTGCCAGCAGCTTAGGGCTAGCGGGGGAAGAGACCCAGTACTTC. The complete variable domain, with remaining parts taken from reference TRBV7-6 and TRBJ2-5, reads GAGVSQSPRYKVTKRGQDVALRCDPISGHVSLYWYRQALGQGPEFLTYFNYEAQQDKSGLPNDRFSAERPEGSISTLTIQRTEQRDSAMYRCASSLGLAGEETQYFGPGTRLLVL.

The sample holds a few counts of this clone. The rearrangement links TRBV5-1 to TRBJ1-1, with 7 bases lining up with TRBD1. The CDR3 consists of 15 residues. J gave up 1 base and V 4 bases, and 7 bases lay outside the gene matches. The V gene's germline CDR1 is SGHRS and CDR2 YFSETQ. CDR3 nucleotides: TGCGCCAGCAGCATGGACAGGCGACAGAACACTGAAGCTTTCTTT. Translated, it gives CASSMDRRQNTEAFF.

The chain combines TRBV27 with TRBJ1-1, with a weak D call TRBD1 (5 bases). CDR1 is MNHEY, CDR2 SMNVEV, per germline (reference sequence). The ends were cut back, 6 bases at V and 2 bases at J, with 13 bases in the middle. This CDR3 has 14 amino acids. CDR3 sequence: CASRALDRNTEAFF. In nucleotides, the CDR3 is TGTGCCAGCAGAGCCCTCGACAGAAACACTGAAGCTTTCTTT.

The CDR3 loop reads CASNLQGEETYEQYF. CDR3 nucleotides: TGTGCCAGCAACCTCCAGGGGGAAGAGACCTACGAGCAGTACTTC. The chain employs TRBV6-5 and TRBJ2-7; 7 bases align to TRBD1. CDR1 and CDR2 (germline): MNHEY, SVGAGI. J was trimmed by 2 bases and V by 7 bases; bases with no gene match: 11. The CDR3 has 15 amino acids.

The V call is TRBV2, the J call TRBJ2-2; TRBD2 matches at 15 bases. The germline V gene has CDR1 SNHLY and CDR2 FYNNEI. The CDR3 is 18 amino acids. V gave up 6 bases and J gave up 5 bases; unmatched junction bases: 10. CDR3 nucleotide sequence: TGTGCCAGCAGCGACCGGACTAGCGGGGGGGTGAGAACCGGGGAGCTGTTTTTT. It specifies CASSDRTSGGVRTGELFF.

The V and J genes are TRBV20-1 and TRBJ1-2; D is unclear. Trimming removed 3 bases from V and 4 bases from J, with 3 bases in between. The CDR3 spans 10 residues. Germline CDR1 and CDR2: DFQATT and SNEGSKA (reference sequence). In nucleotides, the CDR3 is TGCAGTGCTAGCCTCTATGGCTACACCTTC. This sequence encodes CSASLYGYTF.

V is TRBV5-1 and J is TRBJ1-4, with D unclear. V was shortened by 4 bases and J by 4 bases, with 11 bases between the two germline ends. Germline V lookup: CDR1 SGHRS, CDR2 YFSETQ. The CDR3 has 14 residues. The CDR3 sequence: CASSPGGGNEKLFF. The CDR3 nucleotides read TGCGCCAGCAGCCCCGGTGGAGGTAATGAAAAACTGTTTTTT.

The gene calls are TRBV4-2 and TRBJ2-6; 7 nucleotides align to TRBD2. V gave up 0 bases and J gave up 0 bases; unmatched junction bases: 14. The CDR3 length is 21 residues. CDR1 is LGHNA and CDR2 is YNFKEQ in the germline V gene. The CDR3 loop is CASSQEGGRGRISSGANVLTF. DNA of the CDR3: TGTGCCAGCAGCCAAGAGGGTGGGAGGGGACGTATAAGCTCTGGGGCCAACGTCCTGACTTTC.

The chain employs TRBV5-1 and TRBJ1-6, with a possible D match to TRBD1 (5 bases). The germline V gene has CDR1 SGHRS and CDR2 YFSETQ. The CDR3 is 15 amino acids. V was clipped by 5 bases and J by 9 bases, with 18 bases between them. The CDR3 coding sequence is TGCGCCAGCAGATCAGACAGTTCCGGCCCTTCACCCCTCCACTTT. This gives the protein CASRSDSSGPSPLHF.

The DNA for the CDR3 is TGTGCCAGCAGGAGAGACAGTGAGGAGCCCCAGCATTTT. Its protein product is CASRRDSEEPQHF. The chain combines TRBV6-5 with TRBJ1-5, with D tentatively TRBD1 (5 bases). Germline-derived CDR1 and CDR2 are MNHEY and SVGAGI. The CDR3 has 13 residues. V was pared by 6 bases and J by 8 bases, with 14 bases between.

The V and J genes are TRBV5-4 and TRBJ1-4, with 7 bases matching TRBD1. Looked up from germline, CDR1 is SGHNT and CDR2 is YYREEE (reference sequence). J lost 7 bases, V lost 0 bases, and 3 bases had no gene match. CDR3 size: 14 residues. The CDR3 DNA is TGTGCCAGCAGCTTGGCAGGGGGAAGTGAAAAACTGTTTTTT. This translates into CASSLAGGSEKLFF. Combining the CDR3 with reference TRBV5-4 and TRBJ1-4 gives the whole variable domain ETGVTQSPTHLIKTRGQQVTLRCSSQSGHNTVSWYQQALGQGPQFIFQYYREEENGRGNFPPRFSGLQFPNYSSELNVNALELDDSALYLCASSLAGGSEKLFFGSGTQLSVL.